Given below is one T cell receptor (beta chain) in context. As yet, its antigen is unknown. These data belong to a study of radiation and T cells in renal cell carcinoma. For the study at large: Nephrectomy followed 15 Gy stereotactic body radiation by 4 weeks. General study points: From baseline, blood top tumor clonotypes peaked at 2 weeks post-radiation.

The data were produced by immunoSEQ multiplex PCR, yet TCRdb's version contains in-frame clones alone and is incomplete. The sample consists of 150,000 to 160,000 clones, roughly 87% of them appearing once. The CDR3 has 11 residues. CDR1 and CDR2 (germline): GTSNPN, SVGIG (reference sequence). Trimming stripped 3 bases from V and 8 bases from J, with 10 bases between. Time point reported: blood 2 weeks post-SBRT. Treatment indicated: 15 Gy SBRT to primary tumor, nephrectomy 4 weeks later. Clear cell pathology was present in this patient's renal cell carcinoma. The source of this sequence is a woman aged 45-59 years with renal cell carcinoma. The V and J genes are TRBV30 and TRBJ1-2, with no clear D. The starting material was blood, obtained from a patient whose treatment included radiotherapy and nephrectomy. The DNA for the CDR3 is TGTGCCTGGAGCCTCCCTTGGGGCTACACCTTC. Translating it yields CAWSLPWGYTF.